Following are 19 T cell receptor beta chains from one sample sequenced in a study of response to subunit inactivated influenza vaccine. TCRdb re-analysed the RT-PCR reads in MiXCR, keeping a single row per CDR3 protein. This table has about 500,000 distinct CDR3 sequences, 15% to 20% appearing once. Sequenced here: CD4+ T cells sorted from PBMCs, sampled around 25 months after vaccination. These receptors were collected from a man aged 50-75 years who received an inactivated influenza vaccine.

At least ten counts were recorded for this clonotype. The V gene is TRBV19, the J gene TRBJ1-5; a possible D gene is TRBD1 (5 bases). V gave up 5 bases and J gave up 7 bases, with 15 bases separating them. The germline CDR1 and CDR2 sequences are LNHDA and SQIVND (reference sequence). The CDR3 consists of 14 residues. The CDR3 loop reads CASSVSGPRQPQHF. The CDR3 bases are TGTGCCAGTAGTGTCTCAGGGCCCCGGCAGCCCCAGCATTTT.

This clonotype turned up a few times. The chain is built from TRBV4-2 and TRBJ2-5; D tentatively fits TRBD1 or TRBD2 (7 bases each). CDR1 and CDR2 from the germline V gene are LGHNA and YNFKEQ. The CDR3 covers 15 residues. V was clipped by 0 bases and J by 3 bases, with 11 bases between them. The CDR3, as DNA: TGTGCCAGCAGCCAAGAGGGAGGGGGCAAAGAGACCCAGTACTTC. Its protein is CASSQEGGGKETQYF.

This clonotype was seen a handful of times. V usage is TRBV6-1 and J usage is TRBJ2-1; D unresolved. The germline CDR1 and CDR2 sequences are MNHNS and SASEGT. The CDR3 extends over 13 amino acids. Trimming removed 7 bases at V and 0 bases at J, with 7 bases between. The CDR3 nucleotides read TGTGCCAGCATGGCCGGCTCCTACAATGAGCAGTTCTTC. Translating gives CASMAGSYNEQFF.

This clonotype appeared a few times. This chain links TRBV29-1 with TRBJ2-1; 8 nucleotides agree with TRBD2. The CDR3 is 14 residues long. The J segment lost 0 bases and the V segment lost 7 bases, leaving 5 bases of the junction unmatched. CDR1 and CDR2 from the germline V gene are SQVTM and ANQGSEA. In DNA form, the CDR3 reads TGCAGCGGCCGGGGGGGTGGCTCCTACAATGAGCAGTTCTTC. The encoded protein is CSGRGGGSYNEQFF.

This clonotype was observed a handful of times. CDR3 loop: CAWRDRGQTNEKLFF. CDR3 in DNA: TGTGCCTGGAGGGACAGGGGGCAAACTAATGAAAAACTGTTTTTT. The rearrangement joins TRBV30 to TRBJ1-4; 11 bases match TRBD1. The junction had 1 base not matched to a gene; V was cut back by 3 bases and J by 1 base. CDR1 and CDR2 (germline): GTSNPN, SVGIG (reference sequence). This CDR3 is 15 amino acids long.

This CDR3 reads CSARGSAPTETQYF. The CDR3 coding sequence is TGCAGTGCTAGAGGGTCGGCACCTACAGAGACCCAGTACTTC. The V call is TRBV20-1, the J call TRBJ2-5; D gene uncertain. Germline V gene lookup returns CDR1 DFQATT and CDR2 SNEGSKA (reference sequence). This CDR3 comprises 14 residues. The V gene lost 1 base and the J gene lost 4 bases, with 13 bases spanning the gap.

This rearrangement joins TRBV20-1 to TRBJ1-3; D uncertain. Between the trimmed V and J ends, which lost 3 bases and 0 bases, there was a span of 9 bases. CDR1 and CDR2 from the germline V gene are DFQATT and SNEGSKA (reference sequence). The CDR3 has 14 amino acids. The CDR3, as DNA: TGCAGTGCTAGTCGCCGGAACTCTGGAAACACCATATATTTT. It encodes CSASRRNSGNTIYF.

The table lists this clonotype with a few counts. The J gene is TRBJ2-1, the V gene TRBV5-1; 9 bases line up with TRBD1. V trimming: 4 bases; J trimming: 9 bases; junction bases outside the gene matches: 11. CDR3 size: 15 residues. CDR1 SGHRS and CDR2 YFSETQ come from the germline V gene. CDR3 coding DNA: TGCGCCAGCAGCCCGGGTACAGGGGGCTTGACTGAGCAGTTCTTC. Translation gives CASSPGTGGLTEQFF.

This clonotype has a handful of counts. This chain connects TRBV19 to TRBJ2-2; TRBD1 matches 10 bases. Germline CDR1 reads LNHDA; CDR2 reads SQIVND (reference sequence). V lost 4 bases and J lost 5; bases outside the gene matches: 7. This CDR3 comprises 16 residues. This CDR3 reads CASSTTGQGPTGELFF. The CDR3 DNA reads TGTGCCAGTAGTACAACGGGACAGGGGCCGACCGGGGAGCTGTTTTTT.

This clonotype was observed a few times. DNA of the CDR3: TGTGCCAGCAGTGCGGACCCCTACGGGGAGCTGTTTTTT. It encodes CASSADPYGELFF. The chain carries TRBV6-1 and TRBJ2-2; no clear D. Between the trimmed V and J ends, which lost 4 bases and 7 bases, there was a span of 10 bases. This CDR3 contains 13 residues. Germline lookup yields CDR1 MNHNS and CDR2 SASEGT.

This clonotype has just a few counts. This chain connects TRBV9 to TRBJ2-3, with D possibly matching TRBD2 (5 bases). The CDR3 spans 15 residues. Germline loops: CDR1 SGDLS, CDR2 YYNGEE. V lost 4 bases to trimming and J lost 6 bases, with 18 bases between them. In DNA, the CDR3 is TGTGCCAGCAGCCCGACTGTTAGCGCTTTGGATACGCAGTATTTT. Its protein is CASSPTVSALDTQYF.

The chain joins TRBV5-1 to TRBJ2-3; no clear D gene. V was cut by 1 base and J by 1 base, with 10 bases left in between. This CDR3 comprises 15 residues. Germline CDR1 reads SGHRS; CDR2 reads YFSETQ. The CDR3 DNA reads TGCGCCAGCAGCTTGACTGCCAGGCGCACAGATACGCAGTATTTT. This gives the protein CASSLTARRTDTQYF.

The V gene is TRBV29-1, the J gene TRBJ2-2, with D tentatively TRBD1 (6 bases). The CDR3 extends over 19 amino acids. Germline-derived CDR1 and CDR2 are SQVTM and ANQGSEA. Trimming cost V 6 bases and J 0 bases, with 26 bases left between them. This CDR3 reads CSVRRPTGPLSANTGELFF. The CDR3 DNA reads as TGCAGCGTCCGAAGGCCGACAGGTCCGTTGTCGGCGAACACCGGGGAGCTGTTTTTT.

This clonotype was observed at least ten times. The chain links TRBV5-4 to TRBJ2-3; no clear D gene. The CDR3 loop spans 12 amino acids. V lost 4 bases, J lost 6 bases, and 9 bases lay in between. Per the germline V gene, CDR1 is SGHNT and CDR2 is YYREEE (reference sequence). CDR3 region: CASSTTWDTQYF. The CDR3 DNA reads as TGTGCCAGCAGCACGACCTGGGATACGCAGTATTTT.

The chain links TRBV3-1 to TRBJ1-3; no clear D gene. V shed 6 bases and J shed 0 bases, with 9 bases lying between them. The CDR3 has 14 amino acids. Germline CDR1 LGHDT, CDR2 YNNKEL (reference sequence). The CDR3 loop reads CASSTRGSGNTIYF. The CDR3 DNA sequence: TGTGCCAGCAGTACCCGGGGCTCTGGAAACACCATATATTTT. The entire variable domain, with the rest obtained from reference TRBV3-1 and TRBJ1-3, is as follows: DTAVSQTPKYLVTQMGNDKSIKCEQNLGHDTMYWYKQDSKKFLKIMFSYNNKELIINETVPNRFSPKSPDKAHLNLHINSLELGDSAVYFCASSTRGSGNTIYFGEGSWLTVV.

This clonotype was seen more than once but under ten times. In nucleotides, the CDR3 is TGCGCCAGCAGCCAAGATTTCGCCAGGACTGTTGAAGCTTTCTTT. Translating it yields CASSQDFARTVEAFF. This chain links TRBV4-1 with TRBJ1-1; no clear D gene. Trimming left V 0 bases short and J 7 bases short, with 15 bases between. The length of the CDR3 is 15 residues. Germline V gene sequence: CDR1 MGHRA, CDR2 YSYEKL.

This clonotype has more than one count but fewer than ten. The chain joins TRBV6-2 or TRBV6-3 to TRBJ2-7; 9 bases align to TRBD2. The ends lost 6 bases at V and 5 bases at J; junction bases unmatched: 8. The CDR3 has 14 amino acids. The germline gives CDR1 MNHEY, CDR2 SVGEGT. CDR3 bases: TGTGCCAGCAGCTTAGCGGGGGTCTTCGACGAGCAGTACTTC. This translates into CASSLAGVFDEQYF.

There are a few counts of this clonotype. At one end the junction does not follow the germline gene, possibly because of a read error. The V call is TRBV6-2 or TRBV6-3, the J call TRBJ2-5; weak D call: TRBD2 (6 bases). The CDR3 loop spans 15 amino acids. Germline V gene sequence: CDR1 MNHEY, CDR2 SVGEGT. DNA for the CDR3: TGTGCCAGCAGCCGAGCCGGGACTTACCAGGAGACCCAGTACTTC. Translating gives CASSRAGTYQETQYF.

The chain has TRBV20-1 and TRBJ2-3; D is unclear. This CDR3 region has 14 residues. The V gene lost 1 base and the J gene lost 4 bases, with 12 bases spanning the gap. Germline V gene sequence: CDR1 DFQATT, CDR2 SNEGSKA (reference sequence). The CDR3, as DNA: TGCAGTGCTAGAGCCCCCCAGGAGTCAGATACGCAGTATTTT. This gives the protein CSARAPQESDTQYF.